This T cell receptor (beta chain) came from a study of identical twins. A universal primer site came from template switching; cDNA carried unique molecular identifiers. TCRdb redid the calling of the 5' RACE reads with MiXCR, one entry per CDR3 protein. In the table there are roughly 500,000 distinct CDR3 sequences, less than 25% of which are singletons. Germline loops: CDR1 SGHRS, CDR2 YFSETQ. The CDR3 totals 16 residues. With V trimmed by 0 bases and J by 4 bases, 9 bases remained unmatched. These data were also reused for a study on T cells expressing NK-cell markers. According to that study: Six donors carried dominant NKG2C+ clonotypes that made up roughly 1.0-8% of their CD8+ T cells. Questions lingered over whether expanded NKG2C+ T cell clones were HCMV-specific.

The V call is TRBV5-1, the J call TRBJ2-5; 7 bases line up with TRBD2. This clonotype originated in a woman in her late teens or twenties in good health. Sequenced input: CD4+ T cells sorted from blood. The DNA of the CDR3 is TGCGCCAGCAGCTTGGATCCAGCGGGAACGCTAGAGACCCAGTACTTC. Protein sequence: CASSLDPAGTLETQYF.